This entry lists 30 T cell receptor beta chains sequenced from one sample in a study of CD8 T cells in Susac syndrome. Reverse transcription of about 0.5 to 1 ug RNA used random hexamers. From the immunoSEQ multiplex PCR reads, TCRdb called clonotypes with MiXCR, one entry per CDR3 protein. The data show approximately 190,000 distinct CDR3 sequences, approximately 95% seen once. Source material: CD8+ T cells from PBMCs. Receptors originate from a human donor with Susac syndrome.

The rearrangement links TRBV7-9 to TRBJ2-1, with 11 bases fitting TRBD2. Per germline, CDR1 SEHNR and CDR2 FQNEAQ (reference sequence). After removal of 4 bases from V and 9 bases from J, the junction contained 8 bases not matched to a gene. This CDR3 comprises 15 residues. Here the CDR3 reads CASSWTSGSGGEQFF. The CDR3 nucleotides are TGTGCCAGCAGCTGGACTAGCGGGTCCGGGGGTGAGCAGTTCTTC. Using reference TRBV7-9 and TRBJ2-1 for the parts outside the CDR3, the full variable domain is DTGVSQNPRHKITKRGQNVTFRCDPISEHNRLYWYRQTLGQGPEFLTYFQNEAQLEKSRLLSDRFSAERPKGSFSTLEIQRTEQGDSAMYLCASSWTSGSGGEQFFGPGTRLTVL.

The chain uses TRBV11-2 and TRBJ2-7; unclear D gene. The V and J ends lost 5 bases and 3 bases respectively, with 14 bases between them. The germline V gene has CDR1 SGHAT and CDR2 FQNNGV. The CDR3 totals 14 residues. The CDR3 loop is CASSPSQQDYEQYF. In nucleotides, the CDR3 is TGTGCCAGCAGCCCCTCACAGCAAGACTACGAGCAGTACTTC.

The gene calls are TRBV20-1 and TRBJ2-1, with 14 bases lining up with TRBD2. Germline CDR1 is DFQATT and CDR2 is SNEGSKA (reference sequence). V shed 1 base, J shed 4 bases, and the junction held 3 bases outside the gene matches. This CDR3 has 16 amino acids. CDR3 protein: CSARGTSGGMYNEQFF. The DNA of the CDR3 is TGCAGTGCTAGAGGGACTAGCGGGGGGATGTACAATGAGCAGTTCTTC.

The chain joins TRBV30 to TRBJ1-1; D may be TRBD1 (5 bases). This CDR3 is 13 amino acids long. The V gene lost 7 bases and the J gene lost 3 bases, with 15 bases spanning the gap. CDR1 is GTSNPN, CDR2 SVGIG, per germline (reference sequence). CDR3 in DNA: TGTGCCTCGATGTGGGGGATACACACTGAAGCTTTCTTT. Its translation: CASMWGIHTEAFF.

The gene calls are TRBV27 and TRBJ2-2; 8 bases map to TRBD2. The CDR3 runs 15 residues. CDR1 and CDR2 from the germline V gene are MNHEY and SMNVEV (reference sequence). The V segment lost 7 bases and the J segment 3 bases; nucleotides outside the gene matches: 7. The chain's CDR3 is CASIAAGDDTGELFF. The CDR3 DNA sequence: TGTGCCAGCATAGCAGCGGGAGATGACACCGGGGAGCTGTTTTTT.

The chain recombines TRBV19 with TRBJ2-7; D is perhaps TRBD2 (6 bases). Trimming took off 1 base at V and 6 bases at J, with 16 bases between the two ends. Germline values: CDR1 LNHDA, CDR2 SQIVND (reference sequence). The CDR3 is 15 residues long. For the CDR3, the DNA is TGTGCCAGTAGTATAGGTTGGGGAGGAGTGGGCGAGCAGTACTTC. As protein: CASSIGWGGVGEQYF. The full variable domain, with the rest looked up from reference TRBV19 and TRBJ2-7, is DGGITQSPKYLFRKEGQNVTLSCEQNLNHDAMYWYRQDPGQGLRLIYYSQIVNDFQKGDIAEGYSVSREKKESFPLTVTSAQKNPTAFYLCASSIGWGGVGEQYFGPGTRLTVT.

The chain couples TRBV5-1 to TRBJ1-1; D may be TRBD1 (6 bases). This CDR3 is built from 16 residues. Trimming took off 1 base at V and 1 base at J, with 14 bases between the two ends. Germline V gives CDR1 SGHRS, CDR2 YFSETQ. The CDR3 DNA sequence: TGCGCCAGCAGCTTGTTGGGGGGCTGGGAGAACACTGAAGCTTTCTTT. It translates to CASSLLGGWENTEAFF.

This clonotype occurred a few times. V gene TRBV7-3 combines with J gene TRBJ1-1; TRBD1 matches 12 bases. V lost 5 bases, J lost 4 bases, and 8 bases stayed unmatched. The CDR3 is made up of 16 amino acids. Germline-derived CDR1 and CDR2 are SGHTA and FQGTGA. CDR3 in amino acids: CASSEGTGGLGTEAFF. The CDR3 coding sequence is TGTGCCAGCAGCGAAGGGACAGGGGGCCTTGGCACTGAAGCTTTCTTT. Full variable domain (remainder filled in from reference TRBV7-3 and TRBJ1-1): GAGVSQTPSNKVTEKGKYVELRCDPISGHTALYWYRQSLGQGPEFLIYFQGTGAADDSGLPNDRFFAVRPEGSVSTLKIQRTERGDSAVYLCASSEGTGGLGTEAFFGQGTRLTVV.

This clonotype was seen a single time. This sequence joins TRBV12-3 or TRBV12-4 and TRBJ2-1; D is unclear. Trimming stripped 6 bases from V and 12 bases from J, with 15 bases between. The CDR3 has 12 residues. The CDR3 nucleotides are TGTGCCAGCAGCCGCAATCAGATGGTGCAGTTCTTC. This translates into CASSRNQMVQFF.

V and J are TRBV7-9 and TRBJ1-1; perhaps TRBD1 as D (5 bases). Germline-derived CDR1 and CDR2 are SEHNR and FQNEAQ (reference sequence). V gave up 5 bases and J gave up 4 bases, with 17 bases separating them. The CDR3 covers 15 residues. CDR3 region: CASSGDSRGSTEAFF. CDR3 sequence (DNA): TGTGCCAGCAGCGGGGACTCCCGAGGCTCCACTGAAGCTTTCTTT.

J is TRBJ2-7 and V is TRBV20-1, with 7 bases identical to TRBD2. CDR1 and CDR2 from the germline V gene are DFQATT and SNEGSKA (reference sequence). V shed 5 bases and J 4 bases; nucleotides not matched to a gene: 8. The CDR3 sequence is 13 residues long. This CDR3 is CSAGGEGHYEQYF. CDR3 coding DNA: TGCAGTGCTGGAGGGGAGGGTCATTACGAGCAGTACTTC.

The chain joins TRBV6-5 to TRBJ2-2, with a tentative D call TRBD1 (6 bases). This CDR3 comprises 15 residues. Trimming left V 4 bases short and J 7 bases short, with 16 bases between. Germline V gene sequence: CDR1 MNHEY, CDR2 SVGAGI. The CDR3 DNA reads as TGTGCCAGCAGTTCCCACAGGGCACGGGGCGGGGAGCTGTTTTTT. It yields the protein CASSSHRARGGELFF.

This chain joins TRBV30 and TRBJ2-7; 10 bases align to TRBD1. This CDR3 is 13 amino acids long. Germline CDR1 GTSNPN, CDR2 SVGIG (reference sequence). The trim removed 8 bases at V and 0 bases at J, leaving 4 bases unmatched. The CDR3, as DNA: TGTGCCGAGAGGGACAGGGGCTCCTACGAGCAGTACTTC. This gives the protein CAERDRGSYEQYF.

The genes are TRBV7-9 and TRBJ2-6; D remains unclear. The CDR3 has 15 residues. Trimming stripped 5 bases from V and 0 bases from J, with 8 bases between. Per germline, CDR1 SEHNR and CDR2 FQNEAQ (reference sequence). CDR3 coding DNA: TGTGCCAGCAGCCTAGGTATCTCTGGGGCCAACGTCCTGACTTTC. It encodes CASSLGISGANVLTF.

The V call is TRBV7-6, the J call TRBJ2-2; D not certain. Trimming removed 5 bases at V and 1 base at J, with 8 bases between. CDR1 is SGHVS and CDR2 is FNYEAQ in the germline V gene. CDR3 length equals 14 residues. In DNA, the CDR3 is TGTGCCAGCAGCCCGCTGGGGAACACCGGGGAGCTGTTTTTT. It encodes CASSPLGNTGELFF.

This chain uses TRBV7-9 with TRBJ2-5; D perhaps matches TRBD2 (5 bases). This CDR3 has 16 residues. Germline values: CDR1 SEHNR, CDR2 FQNEAQ (reference sequence). With 4 bases removed from V and 1 base from J, the gap between germline ends came to 16 bases. This CDR3 reads CASSSRSGEPQETQYF. In DNA, the CDR3 is TGTGCCAGCAGCTCAAGAAGCGGAGAGCCCCAAGAGACCCAGTACTTC. The variable domain in full, completed from reference TRBV7-9 and TRBJ2-5, reads DTGVSQNPRHKITKRGQNVTFRCDPISEHNRLYWYRQTLGQGPEFLTYFQNEAQLEKSRLLSDRFSAERPKGSFSTLEIQRTEQGDSAMYLCASSSRSGEPQETQYFGPGTRLLVL.

The chain uses TRBV6-2 or TRBV6-3 and TRBJ1-5, with 11 bases identical to TRBD1. J gave up 4 bases and V 2 bases, and 7 bases lay outside the gene matches. The germline gives CDR1 MNHEY, CDR2 SVGEGT. CDR3 length equals 17 residues. The CDR3 protein is CASSYVGQGALNQPQHF. The CDR3 coding sequence is TGTGCCAGCAGTTACGTTGGACAGGGGGCCTTGAATCAGCCCCAGCATTTT.

The chain uses TRBV6-5 and TRBJ2-5; tentative D call: TRBD2 (7 bases). The CDR3 is 14 amino acids. The germline V gene encodes CDR1 MNHEY and CDR2 SVGAGI. Trimming removed 0 bases at V and 4 bases at J, with 9 bases between. The CDR3 loop is CASSYSGGAETQYF. CDR3 bases: TGTGCCAGCAGTTACTCGGGGGGGGCAGAGACCCAGTACTTC.

The J gene is TRBJ1-2, the V gene TRBV20-1, with TRBD1 matching 12 bases. CDR1 is DFQATT, CDR2 SNEGSKA, per germline (reference sequence). The CDR3 length is 16 residues. Losses at the gene ends were 1 base for V and 7 bases for J; bases not matched to a gene: 10. This chain's CDR3 is CSARGGTGGARFGYTF. The CDR3 region has the DNA TGCAGTGCTAGAGGAGGGACAGGGGGCGCGAGATTTGGCTACACCTTC.

The chain links TRBV7-8 to TRBJ2-3, with D maybe TRBD1 (6 bases). Germline loops: CDR1 SGHVS, CDR2 FQNEAQ. V gave up 5 bases and J gave up 2 bases, with 17 bases separating them. The CDR3 runs to 16 residues. CDR3 nucleotide sequence: TGTGCCAGCAGCCCACGAGGACAGACACACACAGATACGCAGTATTTT. This codes for CASSPRGQTHTDTQYF. Together with reference TRBV7-8 and TRBJ2-3, the CDR3 gives the full variable domain: GAGVSQSPRYKVAKRGQDVALRCDPISGHVSLFWYQQALGQGPEFLTYFQNEAQLDKSGLPSDRFFAERPEGSVSTLKIQRTQQEDSAVYLCASSPRGQTHTDTQYFGPGTRLTVL.

This clonotype was observed a handful of times. The V gene is TRBV12-3 or TRBV12-4, the J gene TRBJ1-5; possible D gene TRBD1, 5 bases. Trimming removed 3 bases at V and 1 base at J, with 7 bases between. The CDR3 consists of 14 residues. As DNA, the CDR3 is TGTGCCAGCAGTTTTGAGGGGAGCAATCAGCCCCAGCATTTT. Its translation is CASSFEGSNQPQHF.

The chain uses TRBV27 and TRBJ2-6; D is uncertain. V shed 4 bases and J shed 2 bases, with 6 bases lying between them. Germline V lookup: CDR1 MNHEY, CDR2 SMNVEV (reference sequence). This CDR3 has 14 amino acids. CDR3 residues: CASSSHPGANVLTF. The CDR3 region has the DNA TGTGCCAGCAGTTCCCACCCTGGGGCCAACGTCCTGACTTTC.

The chain links TRBV20-1 to TRBJ1-2; 8 bases match TRBD1. V shed 0 bases, J shed 4 bases, and the junction held 7 bases outside the gene matches. Germline-derived CDR1 and CDR2 are DFQATT and SNEGSKA (reference sequence). This CDR3 is 15 amino acids long. The CDR3 loop reads CSARDGTGITYGYTF. The CDR3 DNA is TGCAGTGCTAGAGATGGGACAGGAATTACCTATGGCTACACCTTC.

The chain recombines TRBV6-2 or TRBV6-3 with TRBJ1-2; the match to TRBD1 covers 8 bases. Per the germline V gene, CDR1 is MNHEY and CDR2 is SVGEGT. The CDR3 has 17 amino acids. J was trimmed by 3 bases and V by 6 bases; bases with no gene match: 15. The CDR3, as DNA: TGTGCCAGCAGCTATATTGTCCAGGGGGCTTCCGACTATGGCTACACCTTC. Translated: CASSYIVQGASDYGYTF.

The chain recombines TRBV14 with TRBJ2-3; 8 bases align to TRBD2. Germline values: CDR1 SGHDN, CDR2 FVKESK. The CDR3 contains 16 residues. V was pared by 1 base and J by 2 bases, with 5 bases of the junction left unmatched. This CDR3 is CASSQAEREYTDTQYF. The CDR3 DNA sequence: TGTGCCAGCAGCCAAGCCGAGCGGGAGTACACAGATACGCAGTATTTT. The full variable domain, its missing parts supplied by reference TRBV14 and TRBJ2-3, is EAGVTQFPSHSVIEKGQTVTLRCDPISGHDNLYWYRRVMGKEIKFLLHFVKESKQDESGMPNNRFLAERTGGTYSTLKVQPAELEDSGVYFCASSQAEREYTDTQYFGPGTRLTVL.

The rearrangement joins TRBV15 to TRBJ2-1; possibly TRBD1 for D (6 bases). Germline V lookup: CDR1 LNHNV, CDR2 YYDKDF (reference sequence). The CDR3 loop spans 14 amino acids. The germline V and J ends were trimmed by 1 base and 4 bases, with 8 bases remaining between them. This CDR3 reads CATSRVQGYNEQFF. In nucleotides, the CDR3 is TGTGCCACCAGCAGAGTTCAGGGGTACAATGAGCAGTTCTTC.

The chain has TRBV3-1 and TRBJ2-4; 7 bases are a match to TRBD2. Germline values: CDR1 LGHDT, CDR2 YNNKEL (reference sequence). The CDR3 is made up of 13 amino acids. V was pared by 3 bases and J by 7 bases, with 3 bases of the junction left unmatched. CDR3 nucleotides: TGTGCCAGCAGCCAGAGGGACTACAACATTCAGTACTTC. Translated, it gives CASSQRDYNIQYF.

The genes are TRBV15 and TRBJ2-2; 11 bases are shared with TRBD2. The CDR3 extends over 18 amino acids. Germline V gives CDR1 LNHNV, CDR2 YYDKDF (reference sequence). V gave up 3 bases and J gave up 3 bases; unmatched junction bases: 9. CDR3 residues: CATSSLVLAGGYTGELFF. CDR3 nucleotides: TGTGCCACCAGCAGCCTGGTCCTAGCGGGAGGATACACCGGGGAGCTGTTTTTT.

The chain combines TRBV7-9 with TRBJ1-2; 7 bases match TRBD1. CDR1 SEHNR and CDR2 FQNEAQ come from the germline V gene (reference sequence). V gave up 7 bases and J gave up 5 bases; unmatched junction bases: 10. This CDR3 is built from 14 residues. Written as DNA, the CDR3 is TGTGCCAGCACCCCGGGGACAGCGTATTATGGCTACACCTTC. Translating gives CASTPGTAYYGYTF. Based on the CDR3 plus reference TRBV7-9 and TRBJ1-2, the full variable domain is DTGVSQNPRHKITKRGQNVTFRCDPISEHNRLYWYRQTLGQGPEFLTYFQNEAQLEKSRLLSDRFSAERPKGSFSTLEIQRTEQGDSAMYLCASTPGTAYYGYTFGSGTRLTVV.

The chain employs TRBV11-2 and TRBJ1-5, with D tentatively TRBD1 (6 bases). Deletions cut 1 base from V and 5 bases from J, with 18 bases between. CDR1 and CDR2 from the germline V gene are SGHAT and FQNNGV. The CDR3 contains 17 residues. CDR3: CASSLGPRRGGDQPQHF. The CDR3 nucleotides read TGTGCCAGCAGCTTAGGCCCGCGCCGAGGGGGTGATCAGCCCCAGCATTTT.